This TCR beta chain is drawn from a study of blood T cell repertoires in COVID-19. About the research overall: Acute and convalescent COVID-19 specimens originated in the United States, Italy and Spain. PBMCs, B-cell-depleted T cells, or T cells provided the cDNA or gDNA that made up the material.

Seattle's cohort entered during active infection and was followed longitudinally. V gave up 2 bases and J gave up 3 bases; unmatched junction bases: 10. The CDR3 runs to 17 residues. Germline CDR1 is MNHEY and CDR2 is SMNVEV (reference sequence). The table came from immunoSEQ multiplex PCR; TCRdb's copy has only in-frame clones and leaves some out. The repertoire includes 50,000 or so clones, approximately 83% of them detected once, and approximately 10% sits in the top ten. The sample comprised peripheral blood. This TCR was recovered from a man aged 80 or over with COVID-19, enrolled during active disease. The chain employs TRBV27 and TRBJ2-3, with 8 bases matching TRBD1. The CDR3 region is CASSLRQDRVLTDTQYF. The DNA for the CDR3 is TGTGCCAGCAGTTTACGACAGGACAGGGTGTTAACAGATACGCAGTATTTT.